The 2 T cell receptor beta chains presented below share a single source sample, sequenced in a study of blood T cell repertoires in COVID-19 (dated by TCRdb to about 2020). Library preparation used the immunoSEQ multiplex PCR assay. TCRdb carries this immuneACCESS record with in-frame sequences only. Its versions omit some clonotypes, under half of them owing to an unresolved V gene in the studies checked, with the rest unexplained. This sample comprises under 300,000 clones, roughly 93% of them detected only once. The ten largest clones add up to roughly 2.1% of the sample. Sequences were obtained from PBMCs or T cells enriched from blood (not recorded which). All receptors come from a woman aged 40 to 50 with acute COVID-19.

CDR3 DNA: TGCAGCGGTGGGACTTTCACAGATACGCAGTATTTT. Its translation: CSGGTFTDTQYF. The J gene is TRBJ2-3, the V gene TRBV29-1; tentatively, D is TRBD2 (6 bases). Germline CDR1 reads SQVTM; CDR2 reads ANQGSEA. Trimming took 7 bases from V and 2 from J, leaving 10 bases between them. This CDR3 region has 12 residues.

This clone showed up just once. The genes are TRBV2 and TRBJ1-3, with TRBD1 matching over 8 bases. Germline CDR1 SNHLY, CDR2 FYNNEI. The junction had 3 bases not matched to a gene; V was cut back by 2 bases and J by 3 bases. This CDR3 comprises 15 residues. CDR3 DNA sequence: TGTGCCAGCAGTGAACAGGGGGCGGTTGGAAACACCATATATTTT. Its translation: CASSEQGAVGNTIYF.